The clone carrying this TCR beta chain was recorded at least ten times. This record belongs to a study of regulatory T cells in long-lasting Graves disease. The CDR3 runs to 15 residues. Germline CDR1 reads GTSNPN; CDR2 reads SVGIG (reference sequence). V gave up 1 base and J gave up 2 bases, with 15 bases separating them. Stated time point: newly diagnosed GD, antithyroid drugs for less than 3 months. Following extraction of RNA from PBMCs, that RNA was used to make the TCR library. The TCR beta library used iRepertoire HTBI primers with Arm-PCR amplification of CDR3. TCRdb processed the multiplex PCR reads anew with MiXCR; each CDR3 protein has one entry. The sample yields around 480,000 distinct CDR3 sequences, about 16% seen once. These sequences were also reported in another study, on T cells in Graves' hyperthyroidism and ophthalmopathy.

The receptor's source is a middle-aged man with Graves disease. Sequencing was performed on peripheral blood mononuclear cells (PBMCs), taken at new diagnosis, from a patient treated with antithyroid drugs. The chain combines TRBV30 with TRBJ2-7; D is undetermined. The CDR3 protein is CAWSAGYSGAYEQYF. The CDR3 DNA follows: TGTGCCTGGAGTGCTGGCTATTCAGGCGCCTACGAGCAGTACTTC. Based on the CDR3 plus reference TRBV30 and TRBJ2-7, the full variable domain is SQTIHQWPATLVQPVGSPLSLECTVEGTSNPNLYWYRQAAGRGLQLLFYSVGIGQISSEVPQNLSASRPQDRQFILSSKKLLLSDSGFYLCAWSAGYSGAYEQYFGPGTRLTVT.